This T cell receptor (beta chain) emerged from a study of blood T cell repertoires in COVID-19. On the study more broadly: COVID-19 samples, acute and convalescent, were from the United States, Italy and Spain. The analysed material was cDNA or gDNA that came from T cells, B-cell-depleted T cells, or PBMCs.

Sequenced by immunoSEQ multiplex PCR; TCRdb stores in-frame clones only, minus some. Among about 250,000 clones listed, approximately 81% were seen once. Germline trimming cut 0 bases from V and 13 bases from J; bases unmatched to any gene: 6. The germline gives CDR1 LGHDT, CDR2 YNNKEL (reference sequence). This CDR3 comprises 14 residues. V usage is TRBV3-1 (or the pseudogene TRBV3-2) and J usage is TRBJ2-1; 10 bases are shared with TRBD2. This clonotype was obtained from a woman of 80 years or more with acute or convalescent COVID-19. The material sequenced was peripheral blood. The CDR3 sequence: CASSQDPSGGAQFF. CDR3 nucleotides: TGTGCCAGCAGCCAAGATCCGAGCGGGGGGGCACAGTTCTTC.